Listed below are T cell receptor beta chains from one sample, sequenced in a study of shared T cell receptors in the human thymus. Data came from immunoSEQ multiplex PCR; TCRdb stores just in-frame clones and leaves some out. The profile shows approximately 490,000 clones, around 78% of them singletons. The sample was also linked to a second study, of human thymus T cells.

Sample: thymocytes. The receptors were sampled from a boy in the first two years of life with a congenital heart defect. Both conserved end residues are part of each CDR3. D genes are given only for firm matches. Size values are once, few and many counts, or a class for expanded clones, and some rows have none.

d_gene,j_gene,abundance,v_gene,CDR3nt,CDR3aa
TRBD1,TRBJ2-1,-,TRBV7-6,TGTGCCAGCAGCTCCTCGGGGGACAGGGCCGTCTACAATGAGCAGTTCTTC,CASSSSGDRAVYNEQFF
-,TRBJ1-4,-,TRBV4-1,TGCGCCAGCAGCCAAGACGGGGGGGTCCCGGGGGAAGGGGCAACTAATGAAAAACTGTTTTTT,CASSQDGGVPGEGATNEKLFF
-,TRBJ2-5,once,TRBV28,TGTGCCAGCCGAAGAGGTGGTAAGAACGGGGAGACCCAGTACTTC,CASRRGGKNGETQYF
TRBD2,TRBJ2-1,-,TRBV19,TGTGCCAGTAGTATCTTGGGACTAGCGGGGAAAAATGAGCAGTTCTTC,CASSILGLAGKNEQFF
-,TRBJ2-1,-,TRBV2,TGTGCCAGAACGGGGCCGGCGGGGAATGAGCAGTTCTTC,CARTGPAGNEQFF
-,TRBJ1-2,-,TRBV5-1,TGCGCCAGCAGTTCTAGGGGCGGAAACTATGGCTACACCTTC,CASSSRGGNYGYTF
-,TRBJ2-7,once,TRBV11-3,TGTGCCAGCAGCTTAGAGGGTGGCAAGGCAGGTCCAACCTACGAGCAGTACTTC,CASSLEGGKAGPTYEQYF
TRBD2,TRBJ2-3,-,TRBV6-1,TGTGCCAGCAATCGGCGGGGGACAGATACGCAGTATTTT,CASNRRGTDTQYF
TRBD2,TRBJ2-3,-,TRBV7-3,TGTGCCAGCAGCTTAGCCCCGGGTAGCGGGAGACCCCTTTCCACAGATACGCAGTATTTT,CASSLAPGSGRPLSTDTQYF
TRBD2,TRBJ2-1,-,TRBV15,TGTGCCACCAGCAGAGATCCACTCAGCGGGGATTACAATGAGCAGTTCTTC,CATSRDPLSGDYNEQFF
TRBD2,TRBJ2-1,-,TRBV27,TGTGCCACCACGGGAGCGGGAGAGGACAATGAGCAGTTCTTC,CATTGAGEDNEQFF
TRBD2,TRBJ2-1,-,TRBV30,TGTGCCTGGAGCTTGGGGGGACTAGTAAGGTATCCGTTCTTC,CAWSLGGLVRYPFF
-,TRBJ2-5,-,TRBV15,TGTGCCACCAGCAGAGCTACCCCCCTGGACATGGGGTTGGAGACCCAGTACTTC,CATSRATPLDMGLETQYF
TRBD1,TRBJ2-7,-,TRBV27,TGTGCCAGCAGTCAGGGACAGGGTAGCCACGAGCAGTACTTC,CASSQGQGSHEQYF
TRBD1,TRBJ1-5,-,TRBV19,TGTGCCAGTACAAATGGGGACAGGGCTTTCAATCAGCCCCAGCATTTT,CASTNGDRAFNQPQHF
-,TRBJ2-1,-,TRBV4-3,TGCGCCAGCAGCTTAACCGGGACTCCGACCTACAATGAGCAGTTCTTC,CASSLTGTPTYNEQFF
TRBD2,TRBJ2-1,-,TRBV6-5,TGTGCCAGCAGCCCGACTAGCGGAAGTGAGCAGTTCTTC,CASSPTSGSEQFF
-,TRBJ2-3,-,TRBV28,TGTGCCAGCAGTTCACCTCCTAACTACAAAAGCCCCACAGATACGCAGTATTTT,CASSSPPNYKSPTDTQYF
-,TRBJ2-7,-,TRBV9,TGTGCCAGCAGCGTAGAGGAGACTACACCCTACGAGCAGTACTTC,CASSVEETTPYEQYF
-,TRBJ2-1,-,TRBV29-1,TGCAGCGTTGGAGGGGGACCGTCCTACAATGAGCAGTTCTTC,CSVGGGPSYNEQFF
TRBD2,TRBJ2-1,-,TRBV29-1,TGCAGCGTTGAAGATCGGGGAGGGGCCTACAATGAGCAGTTCTTC,CSVEDRGGAYNEQFF
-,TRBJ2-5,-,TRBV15,TGTGCCACCAGCAGAGTAACAGCCGAGCATTTGTACTTC,CATSRVTAEHLYF
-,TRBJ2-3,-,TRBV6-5,TGTGCCAGCAGTTATGGGGCTAGTGGTCCGGATACGCAGTATTTT,CASSYGASGPDTQYF